This T cell receptor beta chain was captured in a study of breast tumors, draining lymph nodes, adjacent tissues. Breast cancer patients provided tissue from their axillary draining lymph nodes. A single record per CDR3 protein comes from TCRdb applying MiXCR to the multiplex PCR reads. Of under 250,000 distinct CDR3 sequences in the sample, less than 40% were seen once. CDR3 size: 19 residues. The germline V gene has CDR1 SGHVS and CDR2 FNYEAQ. This clonotype was observed a handful of times. One end of the junction fails to match germline, which may point to a read error. Sequencing used axillary lymph node tissue. This TCR derives from a female donor with breast cancer. Some clones in this sample may be carry-over from other donors' samples. This chain links TRBV7-6 with TRBJ2-6, with D unclear. The CDR3 DNA sequence: TGTGCCAGCAGCTTGGGTCGGGTCCCTCACCTCTCTGGGCCCAACGTCCTGACTTTC. It codes for CASSLGRVPHLSGPNVLTF. The full variable domain, its missing parts supplied by reference TRBV7-6 and TRBJ2-6, is GAGVSQSPRYKVTKRGQDVALRCDPISGHVSLYWYRQALGQGPEFLTYFNYEAQQDKSGLPNDRFSAERPEGSISTLTIQRTEQRDSAMYRCASSLGRVPHLSGPNVLTFGAGSRLTVL.